This TCR beta chain originates from a study of T cell responses to AZD1222 COVID-19 vaccine. Study-wide results and caveats: Spike as a whole was targeted by vaccine-associated CD4 TCRs, dominant at 160-218 and 743-854. It should be noted that donors were predominantly white British and more often female, and clonal diversity was possibly underestimated. Vaccination with two AZD1222 doses was followed by a rise in Spike-specific TCR breadth and depth. Unmutated variant regions are reportedly targeted by nearly half of spike-specific TCRs.

As concerns this clone: Its antigen is as yet unknown.

The germline V gene has CDR1 SGHAT and CDR2 FQNNGV. V shed 7 bases and J shed 8 bases, with 20 bases lying between them. The length of the CDR3 is 14 residues. TCRdb's table, derived via immunoSEQ multiplex PCR, lists solely in-frame clones and lacks some. The sample lists over 120,000 clones, about 91% occurring once. The chain uses TRBV11-2 and TRBJ1-2; a weak D match, TRBD1 (5 bases). The input for sequencing was peripheral blood, taken 28 days after the second AZD1222 dose. The source is an adult who received the AZD1222 COVID-19 vaccine. The chain's CDR3 is CASKLQGMARGYTF. CDR3 nucleotides: TGTGCCAGCAAGCTTCAGGGAATGGCTCGGGGCTACACCTTC.